The 23 T cell receptor beta chains listed next were all sequenced from one sample in a study of blood T cell repertoires in COVID-19. TCRdb's table, derived via immunoSEQ multiplex PCR, lists solely in-frame clones and lacks some. The sample comprises around 140,000 clones, 85% to 90% of which are singletons, and under 2.5% rests with the top ten. What was sequenced was peripheral blood. The source is a man between 50 and 59 years old with active COVID-19.

This chain joins TRBV5-1 and TRBJ2-2; 9 nucleotides line up with TRBD2. V lost 0 bases and J lost 7; bases outside the gene matches: 13. This CDR3 comprises 18 residues. The germline gives CDR1 SGHRS, CDR2 YFSETQ. CDR3 DNA: TGCGCCAGCAGCTTGGCCGCTGCGGGGGGGCGAACGGTCGGGGAGCTGTTTTTT. As protein: CASSLAAAGGRTVGELFF.

With respect to this clone: This sequence may be a read error, since a much larger clone differs from it by one base. J is TRBJ2-7 and V is TRBV6-5; D might be TRBD1 (5 bases). The CDR3 is 12 amino acids. The germline gives CDR1 MNHEY, CDR2 SVGAGI. V was clipped by 5 bases and J by 3 bases, with 8 bases between them. CDR3 sequence (DNA): TGTGCCAGCAGTACCCAGGGCTACGAGCAGTACTTC. Translating gives CASSTQGYEQYF.

The chain uses TRBV3-1 (or the pseudogene TRBV3-2) and TRBJ1-1; 8 positions agree with TRBD1. The germline V gene encodes CDR1 LGHDT and CDR2 YNNKEL (reference sequence). Unmatched junction bases numbered 9, after V lost 5 bases and J lost 4 bases. There are 15 residues in the CDR3. The CDR3 nucleotides read TGTGCCAGCAGCTATACCGGACAGGGTGGCACTGAAGCTTTCTTT. It codes for CASSYTGQGGTEAFF.

The chain uses TRBV7-2 and TRBJ1-6; D uncertain. With 5 bases removed from V and 0 bases from J, the gap between germline ends came to 14 bases. This CDR3 has 17 amino acids. CDR1 is SGHTA, CDR2 FQGNSA, per germline. CDR3 region: CASSRRGSSSYNSPLHF. The CDR3, as DNA: TGTGCCAGCAGCCGCCGAGGGAGCAGCTCCTATAATTCACCCCTCCACTTT.

This chain links TRBV9 with TRBJ2-2, with D perhaps TRBD2 (5 bases). V was clipped by 5 bases and J by 5 bases, with 7 bases between them. This CDR3 comprises 12 residues. The germline V gene has CDR1 SGDLS and CDR2 YYNGEE. The CDR3 sequence is CASSRGTGELFF. DNA for the CDR3: TGTGCCAGCAGTCGGGGTACCGGGGAGCTGTTTTTT.

The J gene is TRBJ2-3, the V gene TRBV11-3; TRBD2 matches at 8 bases. The trim removed 1 base at V and 4 bases at J, leaving 4 bases unmatched. This CDR3 is built from 15 residues. CDR1 and CDR2 from the germline V gene are SGHNT and YENEEA. The CDR3 protein is CASSLAGRVPDTQYF. The CDR3 coding sequence is TGTGCCAGCAGCTTAGCCGGGAGGGTACCAGATACGCAGTATTTT. Full variable domain (missing parts from reference TRBV11-3 and TRBJ2-3): EAGVVQSPRYKIIEKKQPVAFWCNPISGHNTLYWYLQNLGQGPELLIRYENEEAVDDSQLPKDRFSAERLKGVDSTLKIQPAELGDSAVYLCASSLAGRVPDTQYFGPGTRLTVL.

The CDR3 nucleotides read TGTGCCAGCAGCTACCAACAGGGGTCTGGAAACACCATATATTTT. It specifies CASSYQQGSGNTIYF. The chain uses TRBV11-2 and TRBJ1-3; TRBD1 agrees at 7 bases. CDR3 length: 15 residues. CDR1 is SGHAT and CDR2 is FQNNGV in the germline V gene. J was trimmed by 1 base and V by 4 bases; bases with no gene match: 4.

This clone was seen just once. This chain links TRBV18 with TRBJ1-4; D is undetermined. The CDR3 loop spans 15 amino acids. Trimming pared 6 bases from V and 5 bases from J, leaving 16 bases between. The V gene's germline CDR1 is KGHSH and CDR2 LQKENI. The CDR3, as DNA: TGTGCCAGCTCCCCCACCACGGGAGGGAATGAAAAACTGTTTTTT. Translation gives CASSPTTGGNEKLFF.

This chain links TRBV4-2 with TRBJ1-2; 7 bases fit TRBD1. Trimming cost V 5 bases and J 1 base; bases outside gene matches: 10. There are 16 residues in the CDR3. Germline V gene sequence: CDR1 LGHNA, CDR2 YNFKEQ. The CDR3 sequence: CASSTQGGENNYGYTF. CDR3 DNA sequence: TGTGCCAGCAGCACCCAGGGGGGAGAAAATAACTATGGCTACACCTTC.

The chain uses TRBV7-6 and TRBJ2-3; D ambiguous. CDR1 and CDR2 from the germline V gene are SGHVS and FNYEAQ. V lost 2 bases and J 0 bases, leaving 3 bases between the germline ends. This CDR3 spans 13 amino acids. The CDR3 protein is CASSLLSTDTQYF. Written as DNA, the CDR3 is TGTGCCAGCAGCTTACTCAGCACAGATACGCAGTATTTT.

A single count supports this clone. This sequence joins TRBV15 and TRBJ1-5; D is unresolved. Per germline, CDR1 LNHNV and CDR2 YYDKDF (reference sequence). The germline V and J ends were trimmed by 3 bases and 2 bases, with 14 bases remaining between them. The CDR3 runs to 16 residues. CDR3 bases: TGTGCCACCAGCAGGCTTTCAGGAACGGGCAATCAGCCCCAGCATTTT. It encodes CATSRLSGTGNQPQHF.

The rearrangement joins TRBV7-9 to TRBJ2-2; no definite D call. With 5 bases removed from V and 1 base from J, the gap between germline ends came to 5 bases. Germline loops: CDR1 SEHNR, CDR2 FQNEAQ (reference sequence). The CDR3 totals 13 residues. CDR3 DNA: TGTGCCAGCAGCCCGCGGAACACCGGGGAGCTGTTTTTT. Protein: CASSPRNTGELFF.

V gene TRBV5-1 combines with J gene TRBJ2-3; D may be TRBD2 (5 bases). The CDR3 contains 16 residues. Trimming removed 0 bases from V and 2 bases from J, with 13 bases in between. The germline V gene encodes CDR1 SGHRS and CDR2 YFSETQ. CDR3: CASSLGADFYTDTQYF. In DNA, the CDR3 is TGCGCCAGCAGCTTGGGCGCGGACTTCTACACAGATACGCAGTATTTT. The entire variable domain, with the rest obtained from reference TRBV5-1 and TRBJ2-3, is as follows: KAGVTQTPRYLIKTRGQQVTLSCSPISGHRSVSWYQQTPGQGLQFLFEYFSETQRNKGNFPGRFSGRQFSNSRSEMNVSTLELGDSALYLCASSLGADFYTDTQYFGPGTRLTVL.

The genes are TRBV27 and TRBJ2-2; TRBD1 might be the D (6 bases). Between the trimmed V and J ends, which lost 0 bases and 9 bases, there was a span of 23 bases. CDR3 length: 18 amino acids. Germline V gene lookup returns CDR1 MNHEY and CDR2 SMNVEV (reference sequence). This chain's CDR3 is CASSLSRPDSLVSRELFF. As DNA, the CDR3 is TGTGCCAGCAGTTTATCTAGGCCGGACAGCCTCGTTTCCCGGGAGCTGTTTTTT.

This chain uses TRBV6-6 with TRBJ1-1, with D possibly TRBD1 on 6 matching bases. Per the germline V gene, CDR1 is MNHNY and CDR2 is SVGAGI (reference sequence). V was shortened by 5 bases and J by 1 base, with 20 bases between the two germline ends. This CDR3 comprises 17 residues. For the CDR3, the DNA is TGTGCCAGCAGTCCCCAATTTACCGGGACAACGAACACTGAAGCTTTCTTT. Translating gives CASSPQFTGTTNTEAFF.

In nucleotides, the CDR3 is TGCGCCAGCACAAGGCAGGGTGGCAATCAGCCCCAGCATTTT. Its protein is CASTRQGGNQPQHF. The V gene is TRBV10-1, the J gene TRBJ1-5; possibly TRBD1 for D (5 bases). The ends were cut back, 7 bases at V and 2 bases at J, with 12 bases in the middle. The germline V gene encodes CDR1 WNHNN and CDR2 SYGVQD (reference sequence). The CDR3 sequence is 14 residues long.

The rearrangement uses TRBV6-5 and TRBJ2-2; D remains unclear. The V end was cut by 7 bases, the J end by 0 bases, with 9 bases between. Per the germline V gene, CDR1 is MNHEY and CDR2 is SVGAGI. The CDR3 length is 14 residues. As DNA, the CDR3 is TGTGCCAGCAAAATACAGCCGAACACCGGGGAGCTGTTTTTT. It yields the protein CASKIQPNTGELFF.

V is TRBV11-2 and J is TRBJ2-3; D may be TRBD2 (7 bases). Germline V gives CDR1 SGHAT, CDR2 FQNNGV. The CDR3 loop spans 15 amino acids. V lost 3 bases, J lost 4 bases, and 14 bases lay in between. Here the CDR3 DNA reads TGTGCCAGCAGCTTGAGGGGGGGCCCGCCAGATACGCAGTATTTT. It yields the protein CASSLRGGPPDTQYF.

J is TRBJ2-5 and V is TRBV18, with 14 bases aligning to TRBD2. Trimming at V came to 3 bases and at J to 2 bases, leaving 8 bases not matched to a gene. Germline lookup yields CDR1 KGHSH and CDR2 LQKENI. The CDR3 length is 18 residues. CDR3 amino acids: CASSPGLAGVGTQETQYF. CDR3 sequence (DNA): TGTGCCAGCTCACCGGGACTAGCGGGGGTTGGGACGCAAGAGACCCAGTACTTC.

V and J are TRBV13 and TRBJ2-7; no reliable D call. Trimming cost V 2 bases and J 2 bases, with 22 bases left between them. The CDR3 sequence is 18 residues long. The germline V gene has CDR1 PRHDT and CDR2 FYEKMQ (reference sequence). CDR3 nucleotide sequence: TGTGCCAGCAGCTTATCTGATTTAATGTCGCGGCCTCCCTACGAGCAGTACTTC. Its translation is CASSLSDLMSRPPYEQYF.

The genes are TRBV4-2 and TRBJ2-1; the D gene is possibly TRBD2 (5 bases). The CDR3 runs to 16 residues. V dropped 0 bases and J dropped 7 bases, with 16 bases sitting between them. Germline-derived CDR1 and CDR2 are LGHNA and YNFKEQ. CDR3 amino acids: CASSQDWTGVLNEQFF. In nucleotides, the CDR3 is TGTGCCAGCAGCCAAGATTGGACCGGGGTTTTAAATGAGCAGTTCTTC.

This chain joins TRBV7-9 and TRBJ2-1; a weak D match, TRBD1 (6 bases). Germline CDR1 and CDR2: SEHNR and FQNEAQ (reference sequence). V lost 3 bases to trimming and J lost 4 bases, with 10 bases between them. The length of the CDR3 is 14 residues. CDR3 sequence reads: CASSLGTLYNEQFF. The CDR3 DNA reads TGTGCCAGCAGCTTGGGGACACTATACAATGAGCAGTTCTTC.

The rearrangement joins TRBV29-1 to TRBJ1-5; 7 nucleotides align to TRBD1. Trimming took 5 bases from V and 3 from J; bases not matched to a gene: 4. This CDR3 comprises 13 residues. CDR1 is SQVTM, CDR2 ANQGSEA, per germline. In nucleotides, the CDR3 is TGCAGCGTTACTACAGGGGTCAATCAGCCCCAGCATTTT. Amino acid sequence: CSVTTGVNQPQHF.